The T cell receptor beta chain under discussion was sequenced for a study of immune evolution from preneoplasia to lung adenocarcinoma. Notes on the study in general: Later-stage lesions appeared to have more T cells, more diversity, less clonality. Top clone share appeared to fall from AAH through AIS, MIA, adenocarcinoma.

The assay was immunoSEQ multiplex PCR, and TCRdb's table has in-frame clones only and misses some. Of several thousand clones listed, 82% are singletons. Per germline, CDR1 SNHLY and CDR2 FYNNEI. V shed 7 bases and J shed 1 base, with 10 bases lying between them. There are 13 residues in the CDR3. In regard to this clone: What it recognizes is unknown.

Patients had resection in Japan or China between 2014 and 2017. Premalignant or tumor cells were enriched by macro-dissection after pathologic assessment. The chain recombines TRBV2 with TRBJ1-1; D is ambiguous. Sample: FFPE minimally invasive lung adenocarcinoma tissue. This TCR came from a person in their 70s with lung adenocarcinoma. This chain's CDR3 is CASTPPGNTEAFF. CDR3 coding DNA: TGTGCCAGCACTCCACCAGGGAACACTGAAGCTTTCTTT.